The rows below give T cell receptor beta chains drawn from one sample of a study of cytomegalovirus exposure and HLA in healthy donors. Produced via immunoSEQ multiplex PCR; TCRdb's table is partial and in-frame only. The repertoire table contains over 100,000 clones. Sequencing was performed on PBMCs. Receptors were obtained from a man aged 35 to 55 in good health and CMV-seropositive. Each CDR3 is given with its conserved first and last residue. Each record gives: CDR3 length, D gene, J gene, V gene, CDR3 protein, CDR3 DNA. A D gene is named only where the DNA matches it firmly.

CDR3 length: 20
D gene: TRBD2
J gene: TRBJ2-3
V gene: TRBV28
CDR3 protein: CATFSVGTSGTNQRTDTQYF
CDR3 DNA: TGTGCCACCTTTTCCGTTGGGACTAGCGGGACCAACCAGCGCACAGATACGCAGTATTTT

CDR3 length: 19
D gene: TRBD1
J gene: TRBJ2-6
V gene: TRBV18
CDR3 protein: CASSLGQSYGSSGANVLTF
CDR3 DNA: TGTGCCAGCTCACTGGGACAGAGTTACGGCTCTAGTGGGGCCAACGTCCTGACTTTC

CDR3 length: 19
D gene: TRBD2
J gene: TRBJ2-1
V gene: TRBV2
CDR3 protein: CASSDLLAGGLSSYNEQFF
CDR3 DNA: TGTGCCAGCAGTGATCTGCTAGCGGGGGGCTTGAGCTCCTACAATGAGCAGTTCTTC

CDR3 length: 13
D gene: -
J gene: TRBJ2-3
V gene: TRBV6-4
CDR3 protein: CASSESRTDTQYF
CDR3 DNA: TGTGCCAGCAGTGAGTCCAGGACAGATACGCAGTATTTT

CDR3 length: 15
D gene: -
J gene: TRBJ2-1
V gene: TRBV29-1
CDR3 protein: CSVEGAIRSYNEQFF
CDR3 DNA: TGCAGCGTTGAGGGGGCGATCCGGTCCTACAATGAGCAGTTCTTC

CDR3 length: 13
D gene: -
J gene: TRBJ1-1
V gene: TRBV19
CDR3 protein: CASSLGPNTEAFF
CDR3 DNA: TGTGCCAGTAGCCTTGGCCCGAACACTGAAGCTTTCTTT

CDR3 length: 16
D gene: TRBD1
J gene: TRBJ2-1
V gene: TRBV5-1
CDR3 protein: CASSARPGGAYNEQFF
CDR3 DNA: TGCGCCAGCAGCGCACGGCCAGGGGGCGCCTACAATGAGCAGTTCTTC

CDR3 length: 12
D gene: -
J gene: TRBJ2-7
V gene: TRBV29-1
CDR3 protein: CSVEGRDYEQYF
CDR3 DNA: TGCAGCGTTGAGGGCAGAGACTACGAGCAGTACTTC

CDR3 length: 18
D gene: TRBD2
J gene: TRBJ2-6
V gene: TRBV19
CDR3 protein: CASSIFGLAGPVANVLTF
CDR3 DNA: TGTGCCAGTAGTATATTTGGACTAGCGGGTCCAGTGGCCAACGTCCTGACTTTC

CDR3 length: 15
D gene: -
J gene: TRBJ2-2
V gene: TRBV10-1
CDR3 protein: CASTDGTLNTGELFF
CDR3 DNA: TGCGCCAGCACTGACGGGACTTTGAACACCGGGGAGCTGTTTTTT

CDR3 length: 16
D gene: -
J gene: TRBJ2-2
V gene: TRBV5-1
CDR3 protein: CASSLNAGANTGELFF
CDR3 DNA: TGCGCCAGCAGCTTGAACGCAGGGGCCAACACCGGGGAGCTGTTTTTT

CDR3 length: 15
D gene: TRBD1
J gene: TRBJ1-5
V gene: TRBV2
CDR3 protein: CASSEQGQGLQPQHF
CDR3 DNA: TGTGCCAGCAGTGAACAGGGACAGGGGTTACAGCCCCAGCATTTT

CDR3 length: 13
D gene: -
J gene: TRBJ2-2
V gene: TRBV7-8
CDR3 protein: CASSLVSTGELFF
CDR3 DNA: TGTGCCAGCAGCTTAGTCAGCACCGGGGAGCTGTTTTTT

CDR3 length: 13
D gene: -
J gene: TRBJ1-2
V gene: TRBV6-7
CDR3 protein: CARVPPTRYGYTF
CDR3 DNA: TGTGCCCGGGTCCCACCAACCCGATATGGCTACACCTTC

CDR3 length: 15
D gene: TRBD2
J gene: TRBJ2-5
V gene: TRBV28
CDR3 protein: CASSIAGAGQETQYF
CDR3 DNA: TGTGCCAGCAGTATTGCGGGAGCGGGCCAAGAGACCCAGTACTTC

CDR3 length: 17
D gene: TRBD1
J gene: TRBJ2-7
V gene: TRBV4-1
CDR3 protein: CASSQLPSWTGAHEQYF
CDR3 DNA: TGCGCCAGCAGCCAATTACCAAGCTGGACAGGGGCCCACGAGCAGTACTTC